This record covers a single T cell receptor (beta chain). Sequencing was performed with immunoSEQ multiplex PCR; in TCRdb, only in-frame clones are kept and a portion is missing. The sample holds some 71,000 clones, about nine tenths seen once. CDR1 LGHDT and CDR2 YNNKEL come from the germline V gene (reference sequence). V was clipped by 4 bases and J by 0 bases; unmatched bases: 6. The CDR3 consists of 17 residues. The source of the sample is a study of control samples from healthy donors and cancer patients. Sequences were obtained from PBMCs. This TCR derives from a woman aged 45-65 years with colorectal cancer. The rearrangement uses TRBV3-1 (or the pseudogene TRBV3-2) and TRBJ2-3, with 11 bases identical to TRBD2. The CDR3 spells CASSPGLAVTSTDTQYF. CDR3 DNA: TGTGCCAGCAGCCCGGGACTAGCGGTAACTAGCACAGATACGCAGTATTTT.